Listed below are T cell receptor beta chains from one sample, sequenced in a study of CD8 T cell repertoires and HIV-1 epitope variants. Antigens for these TCRs are unknown. Measured with immunoSEQ multiplex PCR; TCRdb has only the in-frame clones, and not every one. The repertoire holds 2,500 or so clones, about 71% seen once, with around 43% in the top ten. Sequenced: cultured CD8+ T cells derived from PBMCs. These receptors all come from a male donor with HIV. CDR3s include the opening cysteine and the closing phenylalanine or tryptophan. A D gene is named only where the DNA matches it firmly. A row's size may be missing; if present it is once, few, many or a size class.

>TRBV7-8|-|TRBJ2-5|TRBD2
CASSLERLGGGIQETQYF
TGTGCCAGCAGCTTAGAGAGGCTGGGCGGGGGAATACAAGAGACCCAGTACTTC
>TRBV4-1|-|TRBJ2-7|-
CASSQATPSPHEQYF
TGCGCCAGCAGCCAAGCTACACCCAGCCCCCACGAGCAGTACTTC
>TRBV9|few|TRBJ2-3|-
CASTLINPGAYF
TGTGCCAGCACCCTAATTAACCCAGGGGCGTATTTT
>TRBV9|few|TRBJ2-7|TRBD2
CASSVGLARYSYEQYF
TGTGCCAGCAGCGTAGGACTAGCGAGGTATTCCTACGAGCAGTACTTC
>TRBV28|-|TRBJ2-5|TRBD1
CASSLWGDREETQYF
TGTGCCAGCAGTTTATGGGGGGACAGGGAAGAGACCCAGTACTTC
>TRBV6-5|-|TRBJ2-1|-
CASSYPGPLNEQFF
TGTGCCAGCAGCTACCCGGGACCCCTCAATGAGCAGTTCTTC
>TRBV4-1|-|TRBJ1-2|-
CASSQDPSGNRRYGYTF
TGCGCCAGCAGCCAAGACCCCTCGGGTAACAGGCGGTATGGCTACACCTTC
>TRBV10-3|large|TRBJ2-6|-
CAISESLGVSGANVLTF
TGTGCCATCAGTGAGTCTCTGGGGGTATCTGGGGCCAACGTCCTGACTTTC
>TRBV5-1|few|TRBJ2-7|TRBD2
CASSLTSGTYEQYF
TGCGCCAGCAGCTTGACTAGCGGTACCTACGAGCAGTACTTC
>TRBV2|-|TRBJ1-1|-
CASSDWGNTEAFF
TGTGCCAGCAGTGACTGGGGGAACACTGAAGCTTTCTTT
>TRBV5-4|-|TRBJ2-7|TRBD1
CASSLEGTGHYEQYF
TGTGCCAGCAGCTTGGAGGGGACAGGGCACTACGAGCAGTACTTC
>TRBV4-1|-|TRBJ1-4|-
CASSQERKLSTNSEKLFF
TGCGCCAGCAGCCAAGAGAGAAAGCTTTCAACTAATAGTGAAAAACTGTTTTTT
>TRBV2|few|TRBJ2-5|-
CASSEGDQGTQYF
TGTGCCAGCAGTGAAGGGGACCAAGGGACCCAGTACTTC
>TRBV21-1|-|TRBJ2-4|-
CASSKSLQESVAKNIQYF
TGTGCCAGCAGCAAATCCCTTCAGGAGTCCGTTGCCAAAAACATTCAGTACTTC
>TRBV28|-|TRBJ1-3|-
CASRSGTYGNTIYF
TGTGCCAGCCGATCCGGGACATACGGAAACACCATATATTTT
>TRBV5-1|-|TRBJ2-7|-
CASSPIGGRPYEQYF
TGCGCCAGCAGCCCCATTGGGGGGCGACCGTACGAGCAGTACTTC
>TRBV28|-|TRBJ1-4|TRBD1
CASSGTGGPLNEKLFF
TGTGCCAGCAGTGGGACAGGGGGCCCACTTAATGAAAAACTGTTTTTT
>TRBV6-6|-|TRBJ2-7|TRBD1
CASSYQGVNEQYF
TGTGCCAGCAGTTACCAGGGGGTGAACGAGCAGTACTTC
>TRBV28|few|TRBJ1-5|TRBD1
CASSLTGGSNQPQHF
TGTGCCAGCAGTCTGACAGGGGGCAGTAATCAGCCCCAGCATTTT
>TRBV27|-|TRBJ1-2|TRBD1
CASSWTGRANYGYTF
TGTGCCAGCAGTTGGACAGGGAGGGCTAACTATGGCTACACCTTC
>TRBV6-1|-|TRBJ1-1|-
CASRSGGVTEAFF
TGTGCCAGCAGGTCGGGGGGAGTCACTGAAGCTTTCTTT
>TRBV19|-|TRBJ2-1|TRBD2
CASRPPSGSYNEQFF
TGTGCCAGTAGGCCCCCTAGCGGGAGCTACAATGAGCAGTTCTTC
>TRBV5-6|-|TRBJ1-1|TRBD1
CASSLMTGRGAFF
TGTGCCAGCAGCTTGATGACAGGGAGGGGAGCTTTCTTT
>TRBV6-1|-|TRBJ1-5|-
CASRQDLYSNQPQHF
TGTGCCAGCAGACAGGACTTATATAGCAATCAGCCCCAGCATTTT
>TRBV5-1|-|TRBJ2-4|TRBD1
CASSLLGQGNIQYF
TGCGCCAGCAGCCTGTTGGGACAGGGTAACATTCAGTACTTC
>TRBV19|-|TRBJ2-3|TRBD2
CASTLLAGATDTQYF
TGTGCCAGTACCCTACTAGCGGGGGCCACAGATACGCAGTATTTT
>TRBV7-2|-|TRBJ1-2|TRBD1
CASSLGQGGNYGYTF
TGTGCCAGCAGCTTGGGACAGGGGGGTAACTATGGCTACACCTTC
>TRBV19|-|TRBJ2-1|TRBD2
CASSIEGGRSYNEQFF
TGTGCCAGTAGTATAGAGGGCGGGAGGTCCTACAATGAGCAGTTCTTC
>TRBV28|few|TRBJ2-7|TRBD1
CASSFRGTGGHTYEQYF
TGTGCCAGCAGTTTCAGGGGGACAGGGGGTCATACCTACGAGCAGTACTTC
>TRBV19|few|TRBJ1-1|-
CASYNRDMNTEAFF
TGTGCCAGTTACAACAGGGATATGAACACTGAAGCTTTCTTT
>TRBV5-4|-|TRBJ2-1|TRBD2
CASSLTSGVGEQFF
TGTGCCAGCAGCTTGACCAGCGGGGTAGGTGAGCAGTTCTTC